Here is one T cell receptor beta chain with its context. The antigen is unknown. There are 14 residues in the CDR3. V was pared by 3 bases and J by 3 bases, with 13 bases between. Germline V gene sequence: CDR1 SGHRS, CDR2 YFSETQ. Vbeta (60) and Jbeta (13) primers were used in the PCR. As processed by the authors: Some 10 million shared chains were among the approximately 87 million unique TCR beta chains that a later analysis counted. The protocol was immunoSEQ multiplex PCR, while the TCRdb copy is restricted to in-frame clones and leaves out a portion. From that table come the V and J calls and clone size; the DNA was used to work out D and trimming. The sample's table shows about 150,000 clones. This record comes from a study of cytomegalovirus exposure and HLA in healthy donors. Study conclusions and caveats: Analysis was performed later, and it showed HLA-associated TCR beta chains to be more clonally expanded than equally common others. The investigators catalogued 150 to 200 TCR beta chains as cytomegalovirus-associated.

Sequences were obtained from PBMCs. The clonotype was recovered from a woman between 50 and 59 years old in good health and CMV-seronegative. This chain links TRBV5-1 with TRBJ2-7, with D perhaps matching TRBD1 (6 bases). CDR3 sequence (DNA): TGCGCCAGCAGCTGGTCAGGGGAGAGCTACGAGCAGTACTTC. Its translation is CASSWSGESYEQYF.